These 18 T cell receptor beta chains share one sample of origin, sequenced in a study of T-cell reconstitution after alpha-beta-depleted transplantation in children. These TCRs are of unknown antigen specificity. Regarding the study as a whole: One year post-transplant, T-cell counts and diversity were largely derived from T cells produced anew.

Unique molecular identifiers were incorporated into the prepared TCRbeta library. TCRdb used MiXCR to reprocess the PCR reads, holding one entry per CDR3 protein. In the table there are 250,000 to 300,000 distinct CDR3 sequences, around 7.3% of which are singletons. The specimen was peripheral blood, collected 360 days after TCRalphabeta/CD19-depleted stem cell transplant. These receptors were obtained from a female patient between 2 and 15 years old who had a stem cell transplant for Fanconi anemia, so the T cells may come from the graft donor.

The chain combines TRBV7-9 with TRBJ1-3; D unresolved. The CDR3 extends over 15 amino acids. Germline lookup yields CDR1 SEHNR and CDR2 FQNEAQ (reference sequence). V lost 4 bases and J lost 0, with 10 bases in between. CDR3 amino acids: CASSSVTSSGNTIYF. The CDR3 nucleotides read TGTGCCAGCAGCTCCGTGACGAGCTCTGGAAACACCATATATTTT.

A note on this clonotype: With a much larger clone just one base away, this may be a read error. This chain uses TRBV7-3 with TRBJ2-3; D might be TRBD1 (6 bases). Germline V gene sequence: CDR1 SGHTA, CDR2 FQGTGA. This CDR3 contains 15 residues. The CDR3 protein is CASSLGAPSTDMQYF. The CDR3 nucleotides are TGTGCCAGCAGCTTGGGGGCACCTTCCACAGATATGCAGTATTTT.

The genes are TRBV28 and TRBJ2-5; a weak D match, TRBD2 (7 bases). V dropped 1 base and J dropped 4 bases, with 10 bases sitting between them. Germline V lookup: CDR1 MDHEN, CDR2 SYDVKM. The CDR3 contains 14 residues. The DNA of the CDR3 is TGTGCCAGCAGTTTATTGCGGGGGCGAGAGACCCAGTACTTC. Translating gives CASSLLRGRETQYF.

V is TRBV7-9 and J is TRBJ1-1; no reliable D call. Germline values: CDR1 SEHNR, CDR2 FQNEAQ (reference sequence). This CDR3 has 15 residues. V dropped 0 bases and J dropped 0 bases, with 8 bases sitting between them. The CDR3 nucleotides read TGTGCCAGCAGCTTAGCGCCAGAGTTGAACACTGAAGCTTTCTTT. Translated, it gives CASSLAPELNTEAFF. Full variable domain (missing parts from reference TRBV7-9 and TRBJ1-1): DTGVSQNPRHKITKRGQNVTFRCDPISEHNRLYWYRQTLGQGPEFLTYFQNEAQLEKSRLLSDRFSAERPKGSFSTLEIQRTEQGDSAMYLCASSLAPELNTEAFFGQGTRLTVV.

There are many counts of this clonotype. The chain links TRBV25-1 to TRBJ2-7; perhaps D is TRBD1 or TRBD2 (5 bases each). Germline assignment: CDR1 MGHDK and CDR2 SYGVNS. The ends were cut back, 7 bases at V and 2 bases at J, with 15 bases in the middle. This CDR3 is built from 14 residues. As DNA, the CDR3 is TGTGCCAGCACCGAGGGTGGGACCACCTACGAGCAGTACTTC. This translates into CASTEGGTTYEQYF.

Only a few counts were recorded for this clonotype. The chain couples TRBV20-1 to TRBJ2-3; tentatively, D is TRBD2 (6 bases). The CDR3 has 13 residues. The germline V gene has CDR1 DFQATT and CDR2 SNEGSKA (reference sequence). In DNA, the CDR3 is TGCAGCCATCGGGGGTTCCCCACAGATACGCAGTATTTT. The encoded protein is CSHRGFPTDTQYF.

This clonotype has at least ten counts. The chain has TRBV5-1 and TRBJ2-2; possibly TRBD2 for D (5 bases). Trimming took off 0 bases at V and 6 bases at J, with 15 bases between the two ends. The germline V gene has CDR1 SGHRS and CDR2 YFSETQ. There are 16 residues in the CDR3. CDR3 protein: CASSLVEGPRPGELFF. CDR3 DNA: TGCGCCAGCAGCTTGGTTGAGGGCCCCAGGCCCGGGGAGCTGTTTTTT.

This clonotype was seen a single time. This rearrangement joins TRBV27 to TRBJ1-2, with 9 bases that match TRBD1. Trimming removed 3 bases from V and 6 bases from J; junction bases left unmatched: 5. Germline V gene lookup returns CDR1 MNHEY and CDR2 SMNVEV (reference sequence). The length of the CDR3 is 14 residues. The CDR3 here is CASSFTGTGNGYTF. In DNA form, the CDR3 reads TGTGCCAGCAGTTTCACCGGGACAGGGAATGGCTACACCTTC.

This clonotype was counted many times. The chain is built from TRBV12-3 or TRBV12-4 and TRBJ1-1; TRBD1 is a possible D gene (6 bases). This CDR3 has 16 amino acids. Trimming left V 5 bases short and J 0 bases short, with 16 bases between. As DNA, the CDR3 is TGTGCCAGCAGTCCCGGGAGGGGGAATGTGAACACTGAAGCTTTCTTT. Translating it yields CASSPGRGNVNTEAFF.

Many counts were recorded for this clonotype. This chain uses TRBV20-1 with TRBJ2-7; D not certain. CDR1 and CDR2 (germline): DFQATT, SNEGSKA (reference sequence). The CDR3 loop spans 14 amino acids. V lost 5 bases to trimming and J lost 2 bases, with 16 bases between them. The CDR3 DNA follows: TGCAGTGCTTCTAGAATCGGACGAACCTACGAGCAGTACTTC. This translates into CSASRIGRTYEQYF.

The chain joins TRBV25-1 to TRBJ1-6; TRBD1 aligns across 7 bases. Germline V CDR1 and CDR2: MGHDK, SYGVNS. This CDR3 has 12 amino acids. Trimming took 4 bases from V and 14 from J; bases not matched to a gene: 5. CDR3 nucleotides: TGTGCCAGCAGTGTGGGACAGCGGGCCCTCCACTTT. Translated: CASSVGQRALHF.

The V call is TRBV30, the J call TRBJ2-6; D might be TRBD2 (5 bases). Germline assignment: CDR1 GTSNPN and CDR2 SVGIG (reference sequence). The CDR3 runs 14 residues. V was pared by 2 bases and J by 2 bases, with 7 bases between. The CDR3 protein is CAWSLRAGANVLTF. CDR3 bases: TGTGCCTGGAGTTTGCGGGCTGGGGCCAACGTCCTGACTTTC.

This clonotype came up many times. This chain uses TRBV25-1 with TRBJ1-1; perhaps TRBD1 as D (5 bases). This CDR3 spans 16 amino acids. CDR1 and CDR2 (germline): MGHDK, SYGVNS. The V end was cut by 5 bases, the J end by 0 bases, with 16 bases between. DNA for the CDR3: TGTGCCAGCAGTCCCGGCCAGGGCCTCATGAACACTGAAGCTTTCTTT. This encodes CASSPGQGLMNTEAFF.

In its sample, this clonotype was seen many times. V usage is TRBV20-1 and J usage is TRBJ2-1; TRBD2 agrees at 14 bases. The CDR3 consists of 17 residues. Trimming cost V 7 bases and J 6 bases; bases outside gene matches: 14. CDR1 and CDR2 (germline): DFQATT, SNEGSKA (reference sequence). The CDR3 sequence: CSVLGLAGEFSRNEQFF. The CDR3, as DNA: TGCAGTGTGCTGGGACTAGCGGGAGAATTTTCTCGCAATGAGCAGTTCTTC.

This clonotype has at least ten counts. V is TRBV5-1 and J is TRBJ2-1, with D hard to call. CDR1 and CDR2 from the germline V gene are SGHRS and YFSETQ. V was clipped by 0 bases and J by 5 bases, with 9 bases between them. This CDR3 is 14 amino acids long. CDR3 loop: CASSLGSRNNEQFF. In nucleotides, the CDR3 is TGCGCCAGCAGCTTGGGATCTAGGAACAATGAGCAGTTCTTC.

The chain is built from TRBV20-1 and TRBJ1-6, with TRBD1 matching over 9 bases. CDR3 length: 18 amino acids. Germline V gene data show CDR1 as DFQATT and CDR2 as SNEGSKA (reference sequence). Germline trimming cut 2 bases from V and 11 bases from J; bases unmatched to any gene: 19. The CDR3 DNA sequence: TGCAGTGCTAGAAGTCTCTCGACCACGACAGGGGGTGGTCCACCCCTCCACTTT. Protein product: CSARSLSTTTGGGPPLHF.

This clonotype turned up a few times. The CDR3 coding sequence is TGTGCCAGCGTGGGACAGTCTAGCAATCAGCCCCAGCATTTT. The encoded protein is CASVGQSSNQPQHF. V usage is TRBV19 and J usage is TRBJ1-5; 7 bases line up with TRBD1. With V trimmed by 9 bases and J by 0 bases, 5 bases remained unmatched. CDR1 and CDR2 (germline): LNHDA, SQIVND (reference sequence). The length of the CDR3 is 14 residues.

Many counts were recorded for this clonotype. The chain uses TRBV20-1 and TRBJ2-1; tentative D call: TRBD1 (5 bases). Per germline, CDR1 DFQATT and CDR2 SNEGSKA (reference sequence). Deletions cut 3 bases from V and 2 bases from J, with 11 bases between. The CDR3 contains 14 residues. CDR3 DNA: TGCAGTGCTAGCCGAGACAGTGCCTACAATGAGCAGTTCTTC. Translated, it gives CSASRDSAYNEQFF.